This T cell receptor beta chain was obtained from a study of cytomegalovirus exposure and HLA in healthy donors. CDR3 length: 14 residues. The V end was cut by 6 bases, the J end by 3 bases, with 14 bases between. Germline CDR1 and CDR2: SNHLY and FYNNEI. This clone was observed once. The PCR employed 60 Vbeta primers together with 13 Jbeta primers. Here immunoSEQ multiplex PCR was the method, and the copy in TCRdb shows in-frame clones only, minus some. The repertoire consists of around 120,000 clones, with roughly 80% occurring once and the leading ten covering 7.5% to 9.5%. The specimen sequenced was PBMCs. The origin of this receptor is a female donor in good health and CMV-seropositive. The chain combines TRBV2 with TRBJ1-1; D is uncertain. In nucleotides, the CDR3 is TGTGCCAGCAGCGCTCGGCGGGTTGACACTGAAGCTTTCTTT. This codes for CASSARRVDTEAFF.